The 19 T cell receptor beta chains reported below all come from one sample, sequenced in a study of blood T cell repertoires in COVID-19. Data came from immunoSEQ multiplex PCR; TCRdb stores just in-frame clones and leaves some out. The table has approximately 100,000 clones, roughly 89% seen once. Source material: peripheral blood. Receptor source: a woman older than 75 with active COVID-19.

V is TRBV19 and J is TRBJ2-1; 10 positions agree with TRBD2. From germline, CDR1 is LNHDA and CDR2 SQIVND (reference sequence). The length of the CDR3 is 15 residues. Trimming cost V 6 bases and J 2 bases; bases outside gene matches: 4. CDR3 sequence: CASRLAGATYNEQFF. The CDR3, as DNA: TGTGCCAGTAGGCTAGCGGGAGCCACCTACAATGAGCAGTTCTTC.

The chain couples TRBV7-3 to TRBJ2-3; 7 bases line up with TRBD2. This CDR3 has 17 amino acids. Germline-derived CDR1 and CDR2 are SGHTA and FQGTGA. Trimming removed 0 bases from V and 2 bases from J; junction bases left unmatched: 8. The CDR3, as DNA: TGTGCCAGCAGCTTAACAGGCGGAAGCGGGACCACAGATACGCAGTATTTT. It specifies CASSLTGGSGTTDTQYF.

This clone was counted many times. The genes are TRBV6-5 and TRBJ1-1; 10 nucleotides agree with TRBD1. There are 15 residues in the CDR3. With V trimmed by 4 bases and J by 5 bases, 7 bases remained unmatched. Germline V lookup: CDR1 MNHEY, CDR2 SVGAGI. The CDR3 sequence: CASSSDRDRGTEAFF. The CDR3 DNA follows: TGTGCCAGCAGTTCCGACCGGGACAGGGGTACTGAAGCTTTCTTT.

This clone was seen once. The chain uses TRBV11-1 and TRBJ2-5; D is unresolved. The germline CDR1 and CDR2 sequences are SGHAT and FQDESV (reference sequence). The CDR3 runs 15 residues. Trimming pared 6 bases from V and 5 bases from J, leaving 19 bases between. Here the CDR3 DNA reads TGTGCCAGCAGGCCTCGCGTCGCGCCGTCGGAGACCCAGTACTTC. Amino acids: CASRPRVAPSETQYF.

The chain combines TRBV24-1 with TRBJ2-1; D might be TRBD1 (5 bases). The CDR3 covers 13 residues. Germline CDR1 KGHDR, CDR2 SFDVKD. V was pared by 0 bases and J by 8 bases, with 7 bases between. For the CDR3, the DNA is TGTGCCACCAGTGATTTGAGGGGCGATGAGCAGTTCTTC. Its protein product is CATSDLRGDEQFF.

The V call is TRBV6-5, the J call TRBJ2-1; TRBD1 agrees at 9 bases. Per the germline V gene, CDR1 is MNHEY and CDR2 is SVGAGI. The CDR3 is 14 amino acids. J gave up 8 bases and V 4 bases, and 6 bases lay outside the gene matches. The CDR3 nucleotides are TGTGCCAGCAGTTCACAGGGGGCCCTCGATGAGCAGTTCTTC. Amino acid sequence: CASSSQGALDEQFF.

This chain joins TRBV28 and TRBJ2-2; perhaps TRBD1 as D (6 bases). This CDR3 region has 14 residues. V gave up 8 bases and J gave up 7 bases, with 17 bases separating them. CDR1 and CDR2 (germline): MDHEN, SYDVKM. DNA for the CDR3: TGTGCCAGCCTCCCCACCCTCAGGGGCGGGGAGCTGTTTTTT. It specifies CASLPTLRGGELFF.

V gene TRBV7-9 combines with J gene TRBJ2-1; a possible D gene is TRBD2 (6 bases). Trimming took off 5 bases at V and 1 base at J, with 12 bases between the two ends. This CDR3 has 15 amino acids. Germline CDR1 reads SEHNR; CDR2 reads FQNEAQ (reference sequence). The DNA of the CDR3 is TGTGCCAGCAGCCCTAGACTAGGATCCTACAATGAGCAGTTCTTC. Its translation: CASSPRLGSYNEQFF.

This clone was recorded once. The rearrangement links TRBV28 to TRBJ1-3; D remains ambiguous. This CDR3 spans 15 amino acids. V was shortened by 6 bases and J by 0 bases, with 12 bases between the two germline ends. Per the germline V gene, CDR1 is MDHEN and CDR2 is SYDVKM. CDR3 residues: CASSTGLLSGNTIYF. The CDR3 nucleotides read TGTGCCAGCAGCACCGGTCTCCTCTCTGGAAACACCATATATTTT.

V and J are TRBV3-1 (or the pseudogene TRBV3-2) and TRBJ1-2, with 10 bases that match TRBD1. Looked up from germline, CDR1 is LGHDT and CDR2 is YNNKEL (reference sequence). The junction had 4 bases not matched to a gene; V was cut back by 5 bases and J by 4 bases. The CDR3 has 14 residues. CDR3 protein: CASSSRTGGYGYTF. As DNA, the CDR3 is TGTGCCAGCAGCTCCAGGACAGGGGGCTATGGCTACACCTTC.

V gene TRBV7-8 combines with J gene TRBJ2-7; a possible D gene is TRBD2 (6 bases). Germline values: CDR1 SGHVS, CDR2 FQNEAQ. Trimming shortened V by 3 bases and J by 0 bases, and 12 bases separated the two germline ends. The CDR3 loop spans 15 amino acids. As DNA, the CDR3 is TGTGCCAGCAGCTTTCTTTTGGACTACTCCTACGAGCAGTACTTC. Residues: CASSFLLDYSYEQYF.

The chain joins TRBV11-2 to TRBJ2-1; 13 positions match TRBD2. The CDR3 has 18 residues. The V and J ends lost 7 bases and 7 bases, in that order; junction bases with no gene match: 16. The V gene's germline CDR1 is SGHAT and CDR2 FQNNGV. The DNA for the CDR3 is TGTGCCAGCACCAGGACTAGCGGGAGAGGGGCAAGGGGTAATGAGCAGTTCTTC. It translates to CASTRTSGRGARGNEQFF.

J is TRBJ1-1 and V is TRBV29-1, with a possible D match to TRBD1 (5 bases). The CDR3 totals 14 residues. The V end lost 0 bases, the J end lost 0 bases, and 8 bases lay between the germline ends. From germline, CDR1 is SQVTM and CDR2 ANQGSEA. The CDR3 nucleotides read TGCAGCGTTGAAGAAGGCAGGGTGAACACTGAAGCTTTCTTT. This codes for CSVEEGRVNTEAFF.

J is TRBJ2-5 and V is TRBV18, with TRBD1 as a possible D gene (5 bases). V lost 2 bases and J 4 bases, leaving 8 bases between the germline ends. Per the germline V gene, CDR1 is KGHSH and CDR2 is LQKENI. The CDR3 totals 13 residues. The CDR3: CASSPRGRETQYF. DNA of the CDR3: TGTGCCAGCTCACCAAGGGGCCGAGAGACCCAGTACTTC.

J is TRBJ1-5 and V is TRBV19, with D possibly matching TRBD1 (5 bases). V lost 3 bases and J lost 6, with 18 bases in between. The CDR3 loop spans 16 amino acids. The germline V gene encodes CDR1 LNHDA and CDR2 SQIVND (reference sequence). CDR3: CASSMGGLFGGQPQHF. CDR3 nucleotides: TGTGCCAGTAGTATGGGGGGACTCTTTGGGGGTCAGCCCCAGCATTTT.

This sequence joins TRBV19 and TRBJ1-4; the D is unclear. Germline CDR1 reads LNHDA; CDR2 reads SQIVND (reference sequence). The CDR3 sequence is 15 residues long. Trimming took off 7 bases at V and 4 bases at J, with 16 bases between the two ends. The CDR3 region is CASTAAAANNEKLFF. In DNA, the CDR3 is TGTGCCAGTACCGCAGCGGCAGCCAATAATGAAAAACTGTTTTTT.

V is TRBV27 and J is TRBJ1-2; D is uncertain. V dropped 11 bases and J dropped 4 bases, with 20 bases sitting between them. This CDR3 comprises 14 residues. CDR1 is MNHEY, CDR2 SMNVEV, per germline (reference sequence). The CDR3, as DNA: TGTGCCGTCGCTCAACCAGGCCGGGGCTATGGCTACACCTTC. The encoded protein is CAVAQPGRGYGYTF.

DNA of the CDR3: TGCAGCGTTGGGACTAGCGGGGTCACAGATACGCAGTATTTT. It translates to CSVGTSGVTDTQYF. The chain uses TRBV29-1 and TRBJ2-3, with 12 nucleotides matching TRBD2. The CDR3 is 14 amino acids. Germline CDR1 reads SQVTM; CDR2 reads ANQGSEA. V trimming: 4 bases; J trimming: 2 bases; junction bases outside the gene matches: 1.

V is TRBV6-2 or TRBV6-3 and J is TRBJ2-7; 12 bases are a match to TRBD2. The germline V gene encodes CDR1 MNHEY and CDR2 SVGEGT. The CDR3 has 17 residues. Losses at the gene ends were 4 bases for V and 3 bases for J; bases not matched to a gene: 10. The CDR3 DNA is TGTGCCAGCAGTTCCCGGACTAGCGGGACCTTCATCTACGAGCAGTACTTC. It translates to CASSSRTSGTFIYEQYF.